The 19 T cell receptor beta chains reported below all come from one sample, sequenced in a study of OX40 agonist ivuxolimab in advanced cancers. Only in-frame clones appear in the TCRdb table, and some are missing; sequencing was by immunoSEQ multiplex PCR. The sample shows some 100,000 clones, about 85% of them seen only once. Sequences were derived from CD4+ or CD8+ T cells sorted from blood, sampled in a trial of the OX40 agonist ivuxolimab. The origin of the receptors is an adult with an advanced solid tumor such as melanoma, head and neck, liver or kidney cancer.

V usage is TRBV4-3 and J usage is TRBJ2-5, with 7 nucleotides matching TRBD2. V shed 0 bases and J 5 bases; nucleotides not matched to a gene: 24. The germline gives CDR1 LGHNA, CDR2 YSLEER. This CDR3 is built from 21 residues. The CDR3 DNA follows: TGCGCCAGCAGCCAAGATCGTTGGGAACAACTATCGAAGCGGGATGGGGAGACCCAGTACTTC. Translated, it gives CASSQDRWEQLSKRDGETQYF.

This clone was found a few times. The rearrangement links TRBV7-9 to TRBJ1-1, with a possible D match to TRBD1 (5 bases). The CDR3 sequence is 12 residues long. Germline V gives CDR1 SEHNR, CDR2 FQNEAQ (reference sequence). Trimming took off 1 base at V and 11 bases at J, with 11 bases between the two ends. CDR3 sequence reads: CASSLEGLDAFF. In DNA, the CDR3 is TGTGCCAGCAGCTTAGAGGGGCTAGACGCTTTCTTT.

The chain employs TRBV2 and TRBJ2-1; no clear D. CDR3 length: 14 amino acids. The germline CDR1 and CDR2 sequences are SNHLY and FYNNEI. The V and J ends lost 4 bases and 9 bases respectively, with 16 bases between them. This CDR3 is CASSVLRNSGEQFF. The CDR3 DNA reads TGTGCCAGCAGTGTACTGAGGAATTCGGGTGAGCAGTTCTTC.

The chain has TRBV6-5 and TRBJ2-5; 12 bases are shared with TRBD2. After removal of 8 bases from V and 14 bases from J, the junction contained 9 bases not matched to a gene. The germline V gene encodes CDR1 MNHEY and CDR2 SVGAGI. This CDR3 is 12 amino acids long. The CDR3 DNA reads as TGTGCCAGCCACGGACTAGCGGGAAAGTCCTACTTC. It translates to CASHGLAGKSYF.

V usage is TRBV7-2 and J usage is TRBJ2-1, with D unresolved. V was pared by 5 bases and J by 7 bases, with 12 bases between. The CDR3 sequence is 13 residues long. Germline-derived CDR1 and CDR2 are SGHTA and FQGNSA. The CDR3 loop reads CASSPDPLNEQFF. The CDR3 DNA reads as TGTGCCAGCAGCCCGGACCCTCTAAATGAGCAGTTCTTC.

The CDR3 sequence: CASSPGTGATDTQYF. For the CDR3, the DNA is TGCGCCAGCAGCCCCGGGACAGGGGCAACAGATACGCAGTATTTT. The chain carries TRBV5-1 and TRBJ2-3; 10 nucleotides line up with TRBD1. CDR3 size: 15 residues. Germline loops: CDR1 SGHRS, CDR2 YFSETQ. V shed 4 bases, J shed 3 bases, and the junction held 5 bases outside the gene matches.

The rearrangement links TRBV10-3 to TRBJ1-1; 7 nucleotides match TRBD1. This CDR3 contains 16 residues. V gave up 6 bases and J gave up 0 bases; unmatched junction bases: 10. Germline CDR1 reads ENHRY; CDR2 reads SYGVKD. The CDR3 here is CAISMDQGVMNTEAFF. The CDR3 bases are TGTGCCATCAGCATGGACCAGGGGGTCATGAACACTGAAGCTTTCTTT.

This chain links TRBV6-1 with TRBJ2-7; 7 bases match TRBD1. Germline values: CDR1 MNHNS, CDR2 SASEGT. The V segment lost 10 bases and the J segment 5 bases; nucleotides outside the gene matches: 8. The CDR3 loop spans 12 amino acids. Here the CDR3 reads CATLDRFNEQYF. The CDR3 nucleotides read TGTGCCACCTTGGACAGGTTCAACGAGCAGTACTTC.

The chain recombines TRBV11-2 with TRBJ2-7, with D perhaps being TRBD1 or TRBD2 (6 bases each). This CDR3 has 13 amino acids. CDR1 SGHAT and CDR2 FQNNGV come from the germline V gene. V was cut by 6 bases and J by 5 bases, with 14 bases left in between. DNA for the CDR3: TGTGCCAGCAGGGCCATGGGGGGCCACGAGCAGTACGTC. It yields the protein CASRAMGGHEQYV.

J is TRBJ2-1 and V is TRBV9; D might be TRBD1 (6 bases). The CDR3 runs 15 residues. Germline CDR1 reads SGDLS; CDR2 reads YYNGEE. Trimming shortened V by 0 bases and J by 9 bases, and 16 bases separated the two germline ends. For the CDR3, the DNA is TGTGCCAGCAGCGTAGCTACAGGGCCCCTTGGTGAGCAGTTCTTC. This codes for CASSVATGPLGEQFF.

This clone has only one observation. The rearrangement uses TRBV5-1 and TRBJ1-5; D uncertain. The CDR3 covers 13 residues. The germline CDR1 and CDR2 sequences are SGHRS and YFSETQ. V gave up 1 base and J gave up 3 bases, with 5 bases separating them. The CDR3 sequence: CASSLNTNQPQHF. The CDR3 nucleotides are TGCGCCAGCAGCTTGAACACCAATCAGCCCCAGCATTTT.

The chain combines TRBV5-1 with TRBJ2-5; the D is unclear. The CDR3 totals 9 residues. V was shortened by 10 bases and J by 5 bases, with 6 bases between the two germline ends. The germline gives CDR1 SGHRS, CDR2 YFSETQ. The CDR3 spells CALGETQYF. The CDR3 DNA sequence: TGCGCCCTCGGGGAGACCCAGTACTTC.

CDR3 sequence (DNA): TGTGCCAGCAGCTCTTCCCAGGGCCTAACTGAAGCTTTCTTT. As protein: CASSSSQGLTEAFF. The V and J genes are TRBV11-2 and TRBJ1-1; D possibly corresponds to TRBD1 (5 bases). The V gene's germline CDR1 is SGHAT and CDR2 FQNNGV. V was clipped by 4 bases and J by 5 bases, with 14 bases between them. This CDR3 region has 14 residues.

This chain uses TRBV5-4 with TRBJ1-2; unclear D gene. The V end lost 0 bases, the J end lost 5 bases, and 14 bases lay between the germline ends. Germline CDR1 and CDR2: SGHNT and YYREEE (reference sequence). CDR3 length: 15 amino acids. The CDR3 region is CASSLEEPTAYGYTF. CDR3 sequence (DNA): TGTGCCAGCAGCTTGGAAGAACCGACGGCTTATGGCTACACCTTC. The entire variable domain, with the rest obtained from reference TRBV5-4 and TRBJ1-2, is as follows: ETGVTQSPTHLIKTRGQQVTLRCSSQSGHNTVSWYQQALGQGPQFIFQYYREEENGRGNFPPRFSGLQFPNYSSELNVNALELDDSALYLCASSLEEPTAYGYTFGSGTRLTVV.

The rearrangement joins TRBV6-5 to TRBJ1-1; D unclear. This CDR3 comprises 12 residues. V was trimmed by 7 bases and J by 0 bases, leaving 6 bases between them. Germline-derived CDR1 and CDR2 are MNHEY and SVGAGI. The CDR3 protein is CASNSVNTEAFF. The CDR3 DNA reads TGTGCCAGCAATTCAGTGAACACTGAAGCTTTCTTT.

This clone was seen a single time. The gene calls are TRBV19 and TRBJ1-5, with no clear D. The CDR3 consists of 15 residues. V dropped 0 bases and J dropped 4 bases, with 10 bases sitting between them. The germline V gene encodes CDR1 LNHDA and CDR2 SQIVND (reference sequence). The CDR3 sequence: CASSIEGAQNQPQHF. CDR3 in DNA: TGTGCCAGTAGTATAGAGGGAGCCCAAAATCAGCCCCAGCATTTT.

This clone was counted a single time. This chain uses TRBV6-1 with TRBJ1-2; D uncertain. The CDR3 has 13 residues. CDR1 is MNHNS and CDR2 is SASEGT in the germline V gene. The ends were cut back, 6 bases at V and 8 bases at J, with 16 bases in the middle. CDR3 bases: TGTGCCAGCAGGCCGTATAAGTCTGGGGGCTACACCTTC. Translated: CASRPYKSGGYTF.

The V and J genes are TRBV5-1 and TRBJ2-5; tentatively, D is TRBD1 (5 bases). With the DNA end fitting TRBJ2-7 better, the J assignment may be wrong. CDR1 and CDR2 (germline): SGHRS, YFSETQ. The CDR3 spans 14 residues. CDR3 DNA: TGCGCCAGCAGCTTGGGGCTGGGGCCGTACGAGCAGTACTTC. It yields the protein CASSLGLGPYEQYF.

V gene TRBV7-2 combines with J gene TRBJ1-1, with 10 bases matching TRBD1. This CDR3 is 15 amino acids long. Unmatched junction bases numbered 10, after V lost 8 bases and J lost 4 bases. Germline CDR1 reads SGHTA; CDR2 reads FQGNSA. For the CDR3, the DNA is TGTGCCAGCTGGACCGGGACAGGGGCGGGCACTGAAGCTTTCTTT. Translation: CASWTGTGAGTEAFF.